Listed below are T cell receptor beta chains from one sample, sequenced in a study of blood T cell repertoires in COVID-19. The repertoire was sequenced with immunoSEQ multiplex PCR; TCRdb's copy has only in-frame clones and lacks some. The sample records under 250,000 clones, about four fifths being singletons. The specimen sequenced was PBMCs or T cells enriched from blood (not recorded which). These TCRs come from a middle-aged woman who had been exposed to COVID-19. CDR3s include the opening cysteine and the closing phenylalanine or tryptophan. The D gene is left open where the match is weak. Expanded clones get a size class; other rows say once, few or many, or leave the size out.

j_call clone_size v_call d_call cdr3_nt cdr3_aa
TRBJ1-3 - TRBV6-7 - TGTGCCAGCAGTTACGCGGGAAACACCATATATTTT CASSYAGNTIYF
TRBJ2-5 - TRBV6-2/TRBV6-3 - TGTGCCAGCAGTTACTCAGGGGAGGTGACCCAGTACTTC CASSYSGEVTQYF
TRBJ2-1 - TRBV7-3 - TGTGCCAGCAGCTTAAACTCTTACAATGAGCAGTTCTTC CASSLNSYNEQFF
TRBJ2-6 - TRBV7-9 - TGTGCCAGCAGCTTACCTTGGGGACACAACCACTCTGGGGCCAACGTCCTGACTTTC CASSLPWGHNHSGANVLTF
TRBJ1-1 once TRBV4-1 TRBD1 TGCGCCAGCAGCCCCGGACAGGGACCGAACACTGAAGCTTTCTTT CASSPGQGPNTEAFF
TRBJ1-2 - TRBV7-9 - TGTGCCAGCAGAAAAGAGGGGGTTAATGGCTACACCTTC CASRKEGVNGYTF
TRBJ1-5 - TRBV9 - TGTGCCAGCAGCCAGGGTAGGGGCAATCAGCCCCAGCATTTT CASSQGRGNQPQHF
TRBJ1-6 - TRBV27 TRBD1 TGTGCCAGCAGGGACAGGGACCTATCCTATAATTCACCCCTCCACTTT CASRDRDLSYNSPLHF
TRBJ2-7 - TRBV19 - TGTGCCAGCAGTACCCAGCGAGCCGAGCAGTACTTC CASSTQRAEQYF
TRBJ1-5 few TRBV2 - TGTGCCAGCAGTGAAATGGGGCAGGGGTTCAATCAGCCCCAGCATTTT CASSEMGQGFNQPQHF
TRBJ2-3 - TRBV7-2 - TGTGCCAGCAGCTTAGCGATAGTATTAGATACGCAGTATTTT CASSLAIVLDTQYF
TRBJ2-2 - TRBV15 - TGTGCCACCACCATCTACCGGGGGACCGGGGAGCTGTTTTTT CATTIYRGTGELFF
TRBJ1-2 - TRBV6-5 - TGTGCCAGCAGTTACTCGAGTATGGGGCTAGAAGGCTACACCTTC CASSYSSMGLEGYTF
TRBJ2-7 - TRBV3-1/TRBV3-2 TRBD2 TGTGCCAGCAGCCGGGACTACGTCTCCTACGAGCAGTACTTC CASSRDYVSYEQYF
TRBJ1-6 - TRBV5-6 TRBD1 TGTGCCAGCAGCTTGTTTGTCGGACAGGGGTTGAATTCACCCCTCCACTTT CASSLFVGQGLNSPLHF
TRBJ1-5 - TRBV27 - TGTGCCAGCAGGAAGGGGTTGGGTAGCAATCAGCCCCAGCATTTT CASRKGLGSNQPQHF
TRBJ2-1 - TRBV28 - TGTGCCAGCAGTTTACAGGGTACCCCCTACAATGAGCAGTTCTTC CASSLQGTPYNEQFF
TRBJ1-2 - TRBV6-6 - TGTGCCAGCAGTACAGGGTCTAACTATGGCTACACCTTC CASSTGSNYGYTF
TRBJ1-2 - TRBV7-9 TRBD1 TGTGCCAGCAGCCTGGGACAGGGACTCTATGGCTACACCTTC CASSLGQGLYGYTF
TRBJ1-1 - TRBV3-1/TRBV3-2 - TGTGCCAGCAGCCAAGGGAGGACTGAAGCTTTCTTT CASSQGRTEAFF
TRBJ1-5 - TRBV28 TRBD1 TGTGCCAGCAGGGCAGGGACAGGGGAACAGCCCCAGCATTTT CASRAGTGEQPQHF
TRBJ2-2 once TRBV18 - TGTGCCAGCTCACCATCGAGTCTACCCACCGGGGAGCTGTTTTTT CASSPSSLPTGELFF
TRBJ1-2 - TRBV7-2 - TGTGCCAGCAGCCCTTCGTTGGGGCAGGTCTATGGCTACACCTTC CASSPSLGQVYGYTF
TRBJ1-2 - TRBV29-1 - TGCAGCGTTGATCTGGCAGGGCCTGGTGGCTACACCTTC CSVDLAGPGGYTF
TRBJ2-7 - TRBV9 TRBD1 TGTGCCAGCAGCGTAGGGGACAGAGCCACCTACGAGCAGTACTTC CASSVGDRATYEQYF
TRBJ1-5 - TRBV2 - TGTGCCAGCAGTGAGGGTCGGCAGACATATAGCAATCAGCCCCAGCATTTT CASSEGRQTYSNQPQHF
TRBJ1-2 - TRBV2 - TGTGCCAGCAGTGAAGCCCCTACAGAGAACTATGGCTACACCTTC CASSEAPTENYGYTF
TRBJ2-3 - TRBV5-1 - TGCGCCAGCAGCGCCGGCGGGGGCCTAACAGATACGCAGTATTTT CASSAGGGLTDTQYF
TRBJ1-4 - TRBV3-1/TRBV3-2 - TGTGCCAGCAGCCAAGAATTGTCAGATACAGGGCCAGCGTGGCCCGAAAAACTGTTTTTT CASSQELSDTGPAWPEKLFF
TRBJ1-6 - TRBV28 TRBD1 TGTGCCAGCAGGAGACAGGGAAGCTCCTATAATTCACCCCTCCACTTT CASRRQGSSYNSPLHF
TRBJ1-2 - TRBV29-1 - TGCAGCGTTGGGTTTGGGGGGGGGCATGGTGGCTACACCTTC CSVGFGGGHGGYTF
TRBJ1-2 - TRBV15 - TGTGCCACCAGCAGAGATCTACAGAACTATGGCTACACCTTC CATSRDLQNYGYTF
TRBJ2-3 - TRBV6-2/TRBV6-3 TRBD2 TGTGCCAGCAGTTACTCCCCTAGCGGTAGCACAGATACGCAGTATTTT CASSYSPSGSTDTQYF
TRBJ1-2 - TRBV6-1 - TGTGCCAGCAGTCCTCTTAACTATGGCTACACCTTC CASSPLNYGYTF
TRBJ1-1 - TRBV5-1 - TGCGCCAGCAGCTTGGTTGAGGGTAGCACTGAAGCTTTCTTT CASSLVEGSTEAFF